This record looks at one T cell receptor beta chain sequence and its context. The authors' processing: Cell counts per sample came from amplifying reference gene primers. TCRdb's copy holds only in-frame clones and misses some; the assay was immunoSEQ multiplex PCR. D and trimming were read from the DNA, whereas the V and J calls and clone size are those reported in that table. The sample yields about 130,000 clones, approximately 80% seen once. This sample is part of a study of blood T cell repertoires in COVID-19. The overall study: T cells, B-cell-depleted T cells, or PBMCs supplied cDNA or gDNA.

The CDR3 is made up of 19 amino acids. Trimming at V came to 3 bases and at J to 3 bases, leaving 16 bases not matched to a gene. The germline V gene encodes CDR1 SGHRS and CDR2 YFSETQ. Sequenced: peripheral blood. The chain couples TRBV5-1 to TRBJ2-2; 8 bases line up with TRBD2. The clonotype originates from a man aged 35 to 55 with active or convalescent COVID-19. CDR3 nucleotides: TGCGCCAGCAGCTGGCGTAGGAGCGGGGGAACCCTGGACACCGGGGAGCTGTTTTTT. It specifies CASSWRRSGGTLDTGELFF.